This is a list of T cell receptor beta chains from one sample in a study of glioma-infiltrating T cells after dendritic cell vaccination. The protocol was immunoSEQ multiplex PCR, while the TCRdb copy is restricted to in-frame clones and leaves out a portion. The sample lists 45,000 to 55,000 clones; 85% to 90% were seen once. The sample consisted of blood, taken before dendritic cell vaccination. The receptors derive from a human donor with glioblastoma. Both conserved end residues are part of each CDR3. A D gene is named only where the DNA matches it firmly. A clone size is listed for some rows: how often the clone was seen (once, few, many), or a class if it is expanded.

d_gene | j_gene | abundance | v_gene | CDR3nt | CDR3aa
TRBD2 | TRBJ2-3 | NA | TRBV5-4 | TGTGCCAGCAGCTTGGGACTAGCGGTTTCAGATACGCAGTATTTT | CASSLGLAVSDTQYF
TRBD2 | TRBJ2-2 | NA | TRBV11-2 | TGTGCCAGCAGCAATCCGGGGGGGAAGAACACCGGGGAGCTGTTTTTT | CASSNPGGKNTGELFF
TRBD1 | TRBJ2-1 | once | TRBV29-1 | TGCAGCGTCCTGGGACAGGGCTCCTACAATGAGCAGTTCTTC | CSVLGQGSYNEQFF
NA | TRBJ2-7 | NA | TRBV29-1 | TGCAGCGCCGGAAGGGACATTGGAGGAGAGCAGTACTTC | CSAGRDIGGEQYF
TRBD2 | TRBJ2-2 | NA | TRBV9 | TGTGCCAGCAGCGTAGCTCCAGCGGGGGGGCCCGGGGAGCTGTTTTTT | CASSVAPAGGPGELFF
NA | TRBJ2-7 | NA | TRBV2 | TGTGCCAGCAGTGAGAAGGGAGTCTGGGAGCAGTACTTC | CASSEKGVWEQYF
TRBD2 | TRBJ2-5 | NA | TRBV9 | TGTGCCAGCAGCTTTCGGGGGGAACAAGAGACCCAGTACTTC | CASSFRGEQETQYF
NA | TRBJ2-7 | NA | TRBV30 | TGTGCCTGGAAGCAGGGGACGTACGAGCAGTACTTC | CAWKQGTYEQYF
TRBD1 | TRBJ1-6 | NA | TRBV4-3 | TGCGCCAGCAGCCGGGGAGGGACAGGGGAAATACTTTCACCCCTCCACTTT | CASSRGGTGEILSPLHF
NA | TRBJ1-2 | NA | TRBV7-9 | TGTGCCAGCAGCTCCGAGGGCTATGGCTACACCTTC | CASSSEGYGYTF
NA | TRBJ1-2 | NA | TRBV6-6 | TGTGCCAGCAGACTGGACTTTCGGACCGGTGGCTACACCTTC | CASRLDFRTGGYTF
TRBD1 | TRBJ1-2 | NA | TRBV5-6 | TGTGCCAGCAGCCCTGACAGGGGGTCCTATGGCTACACCTTC | CASSPDRGSYGYTF
TRBD1 | TRBJ1-1 | NA | TRBV30 | TGTGCCTGGAGTGACAGGGGGAACACTGAAGCTTTCTTT | CAWSDRGNTEAFF
NA | TRBJ2-7 | NA | TRBV4-1 | TGCGCCAGCAGCCCTCCGGGACTCAACTACGAGCAGTACTTC | CASSPPGLNYEQYF
TRBD2 | TRBJ2-1 | NA | TRBV25-1 | TGTGCCAGCAGCCGCTCAGCGGGGGGGTACTACAATGAGCAGTTCTTC | CASSRSAGGYYNEQFF
TRBD1 | TRBJ2-7 | NA | TRBV5-5 | TGTGCCAGCAGCTCTGGACGGGACAGACTTAGATCCTACGAGCAGTACTTC | CASSSGRDRLRSYEQYF
NA | TRBJ1-2 | NA | TRBV5-6 | TGTGCCAGCAGCCCACCCGGGAAACATGGCTACACCTTC | CASSPPGKHGYTF
NA | TRBJ1-2 | NA | TRBV15 | TGTGCCACCAGCAGAGATTCGGTGCCGGGGAACACCTTC | CATSRDSVPGNTF
NA | TRBJ1-1 | few | TRBV7-2 | TGTGCCAGCAGTTTAGCAGGGGACATGAACACTGAAGCTTTCTTT | CASSLAGDMNTEAFF
TRBD2 | TRBJ2-1 | NA | TRBV2 | TGTGCCAGCAGTGAAGGGCGTGCGGGAGGCTACAATGAGCAGTTCTTC | CASSEGRAGGYNEQFF
TRBD2 | TRBJ2-7 | NA | TRBV5-4 | TGTGCCAGCAGTTCCGGGACTAGCGTCTACGAGCAGTACTTC | CASSSGTSVYEQYF
NA | TRBJ1-2 | NA | TRBV2 | TGTGCCAGCAGTGAAGCGCTCAGGTTTGGCTACACCTTC | CASSEALRFGYTF
TRBD2 | TRBJ2-1 | NA | TRBV9 | TGTGCCAGCAGCGCAGGAGGAGGAGGGCTAGCGGGGGGTAACAATGAGCAGTTCTTC | CASSAGGGGLAGGNNEQFF
NA | TRBJ2-6 | few | TRBV4-3 | TGCGCCAGCAGCCGGGAAGTGGGGCCGCTCTCTGGGGCCAACGTCCTGACTTTC | CASSREVGPLSGANVLTF
NA | TRBJ2-7 | NA | TRBV7-8 | TGTGCCAGCAGCTTTCGGGACGAGCAGTACTTC | CASSFRDEQYF
TRBD2 | TRBJ2-1 | NA | TRBV6-1 | TGTGCCAGCAGTGGTGGGAGGGCGCGGGTGAACAATGAGCAGTTCTTC | CASSGGRARVNNEQFF
TRBD1 | TRBJ1-3 | few | TRBV11-3 | TGTGCCAGCAGCCCAGGACAGGGACCTGGAAACACCATATATTTT | CASSPGQGPGNTIYF
TRBD1 | TRBJ1-1 | NA | TRBV9 | TGTGCCAGCAGCGGACAGGGGGCGCGGGGCACTGAAGCTTTCTTT | CASSGQGARGTEAFF
TRBD1 | TRBJ1-1 | NA | TRBV4-1 | TGCGCCAGCAGCTACGACAGGGGATGGGTGAACACTGAAGCTTTCTTT | CASSYDRGWVNTEAFF
NA | TRBJ2-1 | NA | TRBV30 | TGTGCCTGGTCAACGGGAGTACCGGCGAATGAGCAGTTCTTC | CAWSTGVPANEQFF
TRBD1 | TRBJ1-2 | NA | TRBV5-1 | TGCGCCAGCAGCTCGGGACAGGGTGACGGCTACACCTTC | CASSSGQGDGYTF
TRBD1 | TRBJ2-7 | NA | TRBV4-3 | TGCGCCAGCAGCCGGGACAGGGTAGGGTACGAGCAGTACTTC | CASSRDRVGYEQYF
TRBD1 | TRBJ1-3 | NA | TRBV7-2 | TGTGCCAGCAGCTTTGCCCCGACAGGGGGCTCTGGAAACACCATATATTTT | CASSFAPTGGSGNTIYF
TRBD1 | TRBJ1-5 | once | TRBV18 | TGTGCCAGCTCACGACCGGGACAGGGGGCGCGGAGCAATCAGCCCCAGCATTTT | CASSRPGQGARSNQPQHF
TRBD1 | TRBJ2-7 | NA | TRBV2 | TGTGCCAGCAGGCCCACCGACTCAGGGGGCGAGCAGTACTTC | CASRPTDSGGEQYF
NA | TRBJ1-2 | NA | TRBV7-2 | TGTGCCAGCAGCCAATACATTGCGGGGGGCTACACCTTC | CASSQYIAGGYTF
NA | TRBJ2-3 | NA | TRBV1 | TGCACCAGCAGCCAAGATCAAGCGGGGGGGCCGGATACGCAGTATTTT | CTSSQDQAGGPDTQYF
NA | TRBJ2-7 | NA | TRBV7-6 | TGTGCCAGCAGCTTAGCAGCGTTGGCGGGAATAAACGAGCAGTACTTC | CASSLAALAGINEQYF
TRBD1 | TRBJ2-4 | NA | TRBV6-5 | TGTGCCAGCAGGAGGGACAGGCAAAACATTCAGTACTTC | CASRRDRQNIQYF
NA | TRBJ1-2 | NA | TRBV30 | TGTGCCTGTGACAGCCCGAACTATGGCTACACCTTC | CACDSPNYGYTF
NA | TRBJ1-6 | NA | TRBV19 | TGTGCCAGTAGCGTCAAAACCTCAGGGCCCAATTCACCCCTCCACTTT | CASSVKTSGPNSPLHF
TRBD1 | TRBJ1-2 | NA | TRBV10-1 | TGCGCCAGCAGTGGGACAGGTGGCTATGGCTACACCTTC | CASSGTGGYGYTF
TRBD1 | TRBJ2-7 | once | TRBV19 | TGTGCCAGTAGCGGATTGGGACAGGGGCCCTACGAGCAGTACTTC | CASSGLGQGPYEQYF
NA | TRBJ1-5 | NA | TRBV4-2 | TGTGCCAGCAGCCAAGTGGGGGGGGGCCAGCCCCAGCATTTT | CASSQVGGGQPQHF
TRBD2 | TRBJ2-5 | NA | TRBV10-1 | TGCGCCAGCTCACCTAGCGGGAGCACAGAGACCCAGTACTTC | CASSPSGSTETQYF
NA | TRBJ1-2 | once | TRBV2 | TGTGCCAGCAGTGAAGCGCCCGGGACATACTATGGCTACACCTTC | CASSEAPGTYYGYTF
TRBD2 | TRBJ2-1 | NA | TRBV19 | TGTGCCAGTAGTATAGATGTAATAATTCGGATCGGACTAGCGGGGAACAATGAGCAGTTCTTC | CASSIDVIIRIGLAGNNEQFF
NA | TRBJ2-5 | NA | TRBV7-9 | TGTGCCAGCAGCTTCAGGCCCGAGAACCAAGAGACCCAGTACTTC | CASSFRPENQETQYF
TRBD2 | TRBJ2-7 | NA | TRBV7-2 | TGTGCCAGCAGCTTAGTCATGGCGGGAGGGCCGGGCGAGCAGTACTTC | CASSLVMAGGPGEQYF
NA | TRBJ2-3 | NA | TRBV9 | TGTGCCAGCAGCGTAGTAGCGGCTAGCACAGATACGCAGTATTTT | CASSVVAASTDTQYF
TRBD2 | TRBJ2-1 | NA | TRBV7-2 | TGTGCCAGCAGCTTATCATCTAGCGGGACTCCGCTGGGGCAGTTCTTC | CASSLSSSGTPLGQFF
NA | TRBJ2-1 | NA | TRBV5-1 | TGCGCCAGCAGCTTGGTGGCGGGTTATGAGCAGTTCTTC | CASSLVAGYEQFF
NA | TRBJ2-7 | NA | TRBV7-9 | TGTGCCAGCAGCTTAGGCGGCCGCTCCTACGAGCAGTACTTC | CASSLGGRSYEQYF
TRBD1 | TRBJ1-5 | NA | TRBV12-5 | TGTGCTAGTGGTTTGGAGGACAGGGGGAATCAGCCCCAGCATTTT | CASGLEDRGNQPQHF